Listed below are T cell receptor beta chains from one sample, sequenced in a study of regulatory T cells in long-lasting Graves disease. MiXCR, applied by TCRdb to the multiplex PCR reads, yields one record per CDR3 protein. The table lists approximately 400,000 distinct CDR3 sequences, around a quarter of them singletons. Here the sequenced sample was peripheral blood mononuclear cells (PBMCs), taken when the disease was refractory, from a patient treated with antithyroid drugs. Receptor source: a female donor with Graves disease. Both conserved end residues are part of each CDR3. The D gene is left open where the match is weak. Where a row states a size, it is once, few, many or the class of an expanded clone; other rows omit it.

v_gene: TRBV9; j_gene: TRBJ2-3; abundance: .; d_gene: .; CDR3nt: TGTGCCAGCAGCGGACCCCGGGCCCCCACAGATACGCAGTATTTT; CDR3aa: CASSGPRAPTDTQYF
v_gene: TRBV30; j_gene: TRBJ2-2; abundance: few; d_gene: .; CDR3nt: TGTGCCTGGCTCGACGGGGACCCGAACACCGGGGAGCTGTTTTTT; CDR3aa: CAWLDGDPNTGELFF
v_gene: TRBV10-3; j_gene: TRBJ2-5; abundance: .; d_gene: TRBD1; CDR3nt: TGTGCCATCAGACAGGGGATCGAAGAGACCCAGTACTTC; CDR3aa: CAIRQGIEETQYF
v_gene: TRBV19; j_gene: TRBJ1-1; abundance: .; d_gene: TRBD1; CDR3nt: TGTGCCAGTAGGGACAGGGGCCTTGAAGCTTTCTTT; CDR3aa: CASRDRGLEAFF
v_gene: TRBV27; j_gene: TRBJ2-2; abundance: few; d_gene: .; CDR3nt: TGTGCCAGCAGTACAACAGGGTACAGCGGGGAGCTGTTTTTT; CDR3aa: CASSTTGYSGELFF
v_gene: TRBV20-1; j_gene: TRBJ1-1; abundance: few; d_gene: .; CDR3nt: TGCAGTGCTAGCAGGCCGGGAGAAGCTTTCTTT; CDR3aa: CSASRPGEAFF
v_gene: TRBV28; j_gene: TRBJ1-5; abundance: .; d_gene: .; CDR3nt: TGTGCCAGCAGTCTCGAGTCGGGGGGTGTAGGCAATCAGCCCCAGCATTTT; CDR3aa: CASSLESGGVGNQPQHF
v_gene: TRBV6-1; j_gene: TRBJ1-2; abundance: many; d_gene: .; CDR3nt: TGTGCCAGCAGAGCAAGGACTAACTATGGCTACACCTTC; CDR3aa: CASRARTNYGYTF
v_gene: TRBV7-9; j_gene: TRBJ1-2; abundance: .; d_gene: TRBD1; CDR3nt: TGTGCCAGCAGAAAGGGGGGGACGACAGGGGTAGCTAACTATGGCTACACCTTC; CDR3aa: CASRKGGTTGVANYGYTF
v_gene: TRBV12-3/TRBV12-4; j_gene: TRBJ1-2; abundance: many; d_gene: .; CDR3nt: TGTGCCAGCAGTTTACGGGGTGAGGGTGGCTACACCTTC; CDR3aa: CASSLRGEGGYTF
v_gene: TRBV27; j_gene: TRBJ2-5; abundance: once; d_gene: .; CDR3nt: TGTGCCAGCAGCGAGGCGGCCGCTGGGCGAGAGACCCAGTACTTC; CDR3aa: CASSEAAAGRETQYF
v_gene: TRBV28; j_gene: TRBJ1-2; abundance: many; d_gene: .; CDR3nt: TGTGCCAGCAGTTCATCAGGAACTAACTATGGCTACACCTTC; CDR3aa: CASSSSGTNYGYTF
v_gene: TRBV2; j_gene: TRBJ1-1; abundance: many; d_gene: TRBD1; CDR3nt: TGTGCCAGTCGGGACAGGGAAATTTCTTTTGGTGGGAACACTGAAGCTTTCTTT; CDR3aa: CASRDREISFGGNTEAFF
v_gene: TRBV28; j_gene: TRBJ1-1; abundance: many; d_gene: .; CDR3nt: TGTGCCAGCAGTACCATACCGGGGGGCTATAATGAAGCTTTCTTT; CDR3aa: CASSTIPGGYNEAFF
v_gene: TRBV30; j_gene: TRBJ2-1; abundance: many; d_gene: TRBD2; CDR3nt: TGTGCCTGGAGTGTAGCGGGAGGGTTTGGCGAGCAGTTCTTC; CDR3aa: CAWSVAGGFGEQFF
v_gene: TRBV12-3/TRBV12-4; j_gene: TRBJ2-7; abundance: .; d_gene: .; CDR3nt: TGTGCCAGCAGACCGAGGGTGTGGGGTGAGCAGTACTTC; CDR3aa: CASRPRVWGEQYF
v_gene: TRBV19; j_gene: TRBJ2-2; abundance: few; d_gene: .; CDR3nt: TGTGCCAGTAGAAATTCGCGGGCCGGGGAGCTGTTTTTT; CDR3aa: CASRNSRAGELFF
v_gene: TRBV6-9; j_gene: TRBJ1-1; abundance: many; d_gene: .; CDR3nt: TGTGCCAGCAGTTACCCACGGGAAGCTTTCTTT; CDR3aa: CASSYPREAFF
v_gene: TRBV19; j_gene: TRBJ2-3; abundance: .; d_gene: .; CDR3nt: TGTGCCAGTAACCCGACGAGCACAGATACGCAGTATTTT; CDR3aa: CASNPTSTDTQYF
v_gene: TRBV2; j_gene: TRBJ2-7; abundance: .; d_gene: .; CDR3nt: TGTGCCAGCAGTGAACCTGAGTACGAGCAGTACTTC; CDR3aa: CASSEPEYEQYF
v_gene: TRBV6-1; j_gene: TRBJ1-5; abundance: many; d_gene: TRBD1; CDR3nt: TGTGCCAGCAGATCAGGGGGTCTCAATCAGCCCCAGCATTTT; CDR3aa: CASRSGGLNQPQHF
v_gene: TRBV5-1; j_gene: TRBJ2-5; abundance: .; d_gene: .; CDR3nt: TGCGCCAGCAGCTTGGAAGGGCCACGGCCCCAAGAGACCCAGTACTTC; CDR3aa: CASSLEGPRPQETQYF
v_gene: TRBV2; j_gene: TRBJ2-2; abundance: few; d_gene: .; CDR3nt: TGTGCCAGCAGTCATGGGGGCGCGAACACCGGGGAGCTGTTTTTT; CDR3aa: CASSHGGANTGELFF
v_gene: TRBV7-2; j_gene: TRBJ2-1; abundance: .; d_gene: .; CDR3nt: TGTGCCAGCAGCCCTGGGGGGAGCTCCTACAATGAGCAGTTCTTC; CDR3aa: CASSPGGSSYNEQFF
v_gene: TRBV27; j_gene: TRBJ1-6; abundance: many; d_gene: .; CDR3nt: TGTGCCAGCAGTTTATTCCCAGGGCGAGACAATTCACCCCTCCACTTT; CDR3aa: CASSLFPGRDNSPLHF
v_gene: TRBV19; j_gene: TRBJ1-1; abundance: .; d_gene: .; CDR3nt: TGTGCCAGTAAAGGATGGGGCACTGAAGCTTTCTTT; CDR3aa: CASKGWGTEAFF
v_gene: TRBV7-9; j_gene: TRBJ2-2; abundance: .; d_gene: .; CDR3nt: TGTGCCAGCAGCCTCCTCACAGGCGACCCCGGGGAGCTGTTTTTT; CDR3aa: CASSLLTGDPGELFF
v_gene: TRBV29-1; j_gene: TRBJ2-7; abundance: .; d_gene: .; CDR3nt: TGCAGCGCCACTGTAAACCGCCTGGGTCTTTATGAGCAGTACTTC; CDR3aa: CSATVNRLGLYEQYF
v_gene: TRBV30; j_gene: TRBJ2-7; abundance: .; d_gene: .; CDR3nt: TGTGCCTGGAGTCGGGACACCCCGAGGGAGCAGTACTTC; CDR3aa: CAWSRDTPREQYF
v_gene: TRBV20-1; j_gene: TRBJ1-3; abundance: .; d_gene: .; CDR3nt: TGCAGTGCTAGAGTTATGGGACTGATCTCTGGAAACACCATATATTTT; CDR3aa: CSARVMGLISGNTIYF
v_gene: TRBV28; j_gene: TRBJ2-7; abundance: many; d_gene: .; CDR3nt: TGTGCCAGCAGCAAATCGAGGACAGCCTTCTACGAGCAGTACTTC; CDR3aa: CASSKSRTAFYEQYF
v_gene: TRBV12-3/TRBV12-4; j_gene: TRBJ1-1; abundance: .; d_gene: .; CDR3nt: TGTGCCAGCAGTTTATGGCAGGGAGTGAACACTGAAGCTTTCTTT; CDR3aa: CASSLWQGVNTEAFF
v_gene: TRBV7-2; j_gene: TRBJ2-1; abundance: .; d_gene: TRBD2; CDR3nt: TGTGCCAGCAGCCCAGGACTAGCGGGTAGCTCCTACAATGAGCAGTTCTTC; CDR3aa: CASSPGLAGSSYNEQFF
v_gene: TRBV7-2; j_gene: TRBJ2-7; abundance: many; d_gene: .; CDR3nt: TGTGCCAGCACCCAAGGGGGAGGGAAAACCTACGAGCAGTACTTC; CDR3aa: CASTQGGGKTYEQYF
v_gene: TRBV12-3/TRBV12-4; j_gene: TRBJ1-3; abundance: many; d_gene: TRBD1; CDR3nt: TGTGCCAGCAGTTTCTCAACAGGGGGAGGAGTGGGAGGAAACACCATATATTTT; CDR3aa: CASSFSTGGGVGGNTIYF
v_gene: TRBV6-5; j_gene: TRBJ1-2; abundance: few; d_gene: .; CDR3nt: TGTGCCAGCAGTTACGTTGGGGAAGGCTACACCTTC; CDR3aa: CASSYVGEGYTF
v_gene: TRBV11-2; j_gene: TRBJ2-7; abundance: .; d_gene: .; CDR3nt: TGTGCCAGCAGCTTAGATCAGTCCTTTCAGACCTTCAAGCAGTACTTC; CDR3aa: CASSLDQSFQTFKQYF
v_gene: TRBV28; j_gene: TRBJ2-7; abundance: few; d_gene: TRBD2; CDR3nt: TGTGCCAGCAGGCCTTCGTTAGCGGGGGTCTACGAGCAGTACTTC; CDR3aa: CASRPSLAGVYEQYF
v_gene: TRBV7-9; j_gene: TRBJ2-5; abundance: many; d_gene: .; CDR3nt: TGTGCCAGCAGTGCCAGGGGAGTGGAGACCCAGTACTTC; CDR3aa: CASSARGVETQYF
v_gene: TRBV6-2/TRBV6-3; j_gene: TRBJ2-7; abundance: .; d_gene: TRBD1; CDR3nt: TGTGCCAGCAGACCACAGGGGGCGCGGTACGAGCAGTACTTC; CDR3aa: CASRPQGARYEQYF
v_gene: TRBV7-6; j_gene: TRBJ1-1; abundance: few; d_gene: .; CDR3nt: TGTGCCAGCAGCCCCGGGCTGGGGGGCAGTACTGAAGCTTTCTTT; CDR3aa: CASSPGLGGSTEAFF
v_gene: TRBV12-3/TRBV12-4; j_gene: TRBJ2-1; abundance: .; d_gene: .; CDR3nt: TGTGCCAGCAGCCGGACTGGAGGGAGGAATGAGCAGTTCTTC; CDR3aa: CASSRTGGRNEQFF
v_gene: TRBV15; j_gene: TRBJ2-7; abundance: few; d_gene: TRBD1; CDR3nt: TGTGCCACCAGCAGAGGGGGACAGGGGGGCCTCTACAAGCAGTACTTC; CDR3aa: CATSRGGQGGLYKQYF
v_gene: TRBV7-2; j_gene: TRBJ1-4; abundance: many; d_gene: .; CDR3nt: TGTGCCAGCAGCTTAGACGGGTCAACTAATGAAAAACTGTTTTTT; CDR3aa: CASSLDGSTNEKLFF
v_gene: TRBV5-1; j_gene: TRBJ1-1; abundance: few; d_gene: TRBD1; CDR3nt: TGCGCCAGCAGCATGGGACAGGGGGCAGGGAACACTGAAGCTTTCTTT; CDR3aa: CASSMGQGAGNTEAFF
v_gene: TRBV11-2; j_gene: TRBJ2-7; abundance: .; d_gene: TRBD2; CDR3nt: TGTGCCAGCAGCCCGACTAGCGGGAGTGCCTACGAGCAGTACTTC; CDR3aa: CASSPTSGSAYEQYF
v_gene: TRBV27; j_gene: TRBJ2-7; abundance: .; d_gene: .; CDR3nt: TGTGCCAGCCTATATAGGTACGAGCAGTACTTC; CDR3aa: CASLYRYEQYF
v_gene: TRBV20-1; j_gene: TRBJ2-5; abundance: .; d_gene: .; CDR3nt: TGCAGCGCCATGGGAGGGGGGGGTCAAGAGACCCAGTACTTC; CDR3aa: CSAMGGGGQETQYF
v_gene: TRBV7-2; j_gene: TRBJ1-5; abundance: .; d_gene: TRBD1; CDR3nt: TGTGCCAGCAGCGGGACAGTTGGAGACAATCAGCCCCAGCATTTT; CDR3aa: CASSGTVGDNQPQHF
v_gene: TRBV29-1; j_gene: TRBJ1-3; abundance: .; d_gene: TRBD1; CDR3nt: TGCAGCGTTGCCCGGACAGGGCAGGGTGGAAACACCATATATTTT; CDR3aa: CSVARTGQGGNTIYF
v_gene: TRBV6-2/TRBV6-3; j_gene: TRBJ1-5; abundance: .; d_gene: .; CDR3nt: TGTGCCAGCAGTTACGGGCAGGGACGTCAGCCCCAGCATTTT; CDR3aa: CASSYGQGRQPQHF
v_gene: TRBV7-3; j_gene: TRBJ2-2; abundance: few; d_gene: TRBD2; CDR3nt: TGTGCCAGCAGCTTAACGTCGGGAGGGTACACCGGGGAGCTGTTTTTT; CDR3aa: CASSLTSGGYTGELFF
v_gene: TRBV7-2; j_gene: TRBJ2-7; abundance: .; d_gene: TRBD2; CDR3nt: TGTGCCAGCAGCTTGGCCCCTCTAGCGGGCATTACCTACGAGCAGTACTTC; CDR3aa: CASSLAPLAGITYEQYF
v_gene: TRBV6-2/TRBV6-3; j_gene: TRBJ2-7; abundance: few; d_gene: .; CDR3nt: TGTGCCAGCAGTTACGTCGGGAGCTCCTACGAGCAGTACTTC; CDR3aa: CASSYVGSSYEQYF
v_gene: TRBV19; j_gene: TRBJ1-5; abundance: .; d_gene: .; CDR3nt: TGTGCCAGTACCGGACGGAGCAATCAGCCCCAGCATTTT; CDR3aa: CASTGRSNQPQHF